The 13 T cell receptor beta chains below were found in one sample sequenced in a study of T cells after yellow fever vaccination. TCRdb re-analysed the 5' RACE reads in MiXCR, keeping a single row per CDR3 protein. The table records a few hundred thousand distinct CDR3 sequences, approximately 3.9% of them present only once. Sequencing used PBMCs, obtained 5 days after the yellow fever booster vaccination. These receptors originate from a man younger than 35 who received the YFV17D yellow fever vaccine.

This clonotype was observed many times. The rearrangement uses TRBV5-1 and TRBJ1-1; D is unclear. Germline-derived CDR1 and CDR2 are SGHRS and YFSETQ. This CDR3 contains 14 residues. The ends were cut back, 6 bases at V and 6 bases at J, with 18 bases in the middle. CDR3 DNA sequence: TGCGCCAGCACGGCCCGTCCAGTGAATGCTGAAGCTTTCTTT. Translation: CASTARPVNAEAFF.

A few counts support this clonotype. The J gene is TRBJ1-2, the V gene TRBV6-1; a possible D gene is TRBD1 (5 bases). Germline values: CDR1 MNHNS, CDR2 SASEGT. This CDR3 has 15 amino acids. The germline V and J ends were trimmed by 7 bases and 3 bases, with 18 bases remaining between them. This CDR3 reads CASISSQGRDYGYTF. CDR3 in DNA: TGTGCCAGCATAAGTTCCCAGGGTCGAGACTATGGCTACACCTTC.

This clonotype was seen a handful of times. In DNA, the CDR3 is TGCAGTGCCAGACTACTAGATACGCAGTATTTT. Its translation: CSARLLDTQYF. The chain links TRBV20-1 to TRBJ2-3; tentative D call: TRBD2 (5 bases). V was trimmed by 6 bases and J by 5 bases, leaving 9 bases between them. The CDR3 has 11 amino acids. Germline loops: CDR1 DFQATT, CDR2 SNEGSKA (reference sequence).

In its sample, this clonotype was seen a few times. This rearrangement joins TRBV27 to TRBJ2-7; tentatively, D is TRBD1 or TRBD2 (6 bases each). Germline values: CDR1 MNHEY, CDR2 SMNVEV (reference sequence). The CDR3 runs 12 residues. The V gene lost 4 bases and the J gene lost 5 bases, with 9 bases spanning the gap. CDR3: CASSSRGHEQYV. The CDR3, as DNA: TGTGCCAGCAGTTCCCGGGGGCACGAGCAGTACGTC.

This clonotype occurred a few times. The chain joins TRBV19 to TRBJ2-7; weak D call: TRBD2 (6 bases). V lost 3 bases to trimming and J lost 3 bases, with 12 bases between them. CDR1 and CDR2 from the germline V gene are LNHDA and SQIVND (reference sequence). CDR3 size: 14 residues. The CDR3 here is CASSIFPGVYEQYF. The CDR3 coding sequence is TGTGCCAGTAGTATTTTTCCGGGAGTCTACGAGCAGTACTTC.

This sequence joins TRBV5-1 and TRBJ1-6; TRBD1 matches at 8 bases. CDR1 is SGHRS, CDR2 YFSETQ, per germline. CDR3 length: 15 amino acids. Trimming cost V 4 bases and J 10 bases; bases outside gene matches: 10. CDR3 DNA sequence: TGCGCCAGCAGCATCTCGATAACAGGGGGGTCACCCCTCCACTTT. This translates into CASSISITGGSPLHF.

The V and J genes are TRBV12-3 or TRBV12-4 and TRBJ2-7; D not certain. The CDR3 totals 15 residues. Trimming pared 6 bases from V and 0 bases from J, leaving 15 bases between. The CDR3 coding sequence is TGTGCCAGCAGGACATTCGTGTGGGGCTCCTACGAGCAGTACTTC. Residues: CASRTFVWGSYEQYF.

In its sample, this clonotype was seen a few times. The J gene is TRBJ2-5, the V gene TRBV7-2; D possibly corresponds to TRBD2 (6 bases). CDR1 is SGHTA and CDR2 is FQGNSA in the germline V gene. This CDR3 spans 17 amino acids. Trimming took 2 bases from V and 3 from J, leaving 19 bases between them. DNA of the CDR3: TGTGCCAGCAGCTTACCCTTCTCTAGCGCCACCGAAGAGACCCAGTACTTC. It translates to CASSLPFSSATEETQYF.

This clonotype showed up just a few times. The chain links TRBV20-1 to TRBJ1-1; TRBD1 is a possible D gene (6 bases). Trimming shortened V by 2 bases and J by 3 bases, and 13 bases separated the two germline ends. There are 14 residues in the CDR3. Germline V lookup: CDR1 DFQATT, CDR2 SNEGSKA (reference sequence). CDR3 sequence (DNA): TGCAGTGCTAGAATGGGGGGCCGTGACACTGAAGCTTTCTTT. Translation: CSARMGGRDTEAFF.

The chain uses TRBV5-1 and TRBJ1-1; TRBD1 aligns across 7 bases. Germline assignment: CDR1 SGHRS and CDR2 YFSETQ. Trimming took 2 bases from V and 9 from J; bases not matched to a gene: 13. This CDR3 contains 15 residues. The CDR3 loop reads CASSFFSTGESKAFF. The DNA for the CDR3 is TGCGCCAGCAGCTTCTTCTCCACAGGGGAAAGCAAAGCTTTCTTT. Looking up the rest from reference TRBV5-1 and TRBJ1-1 gives the full variable domain: KAGVTQTPRYLIKTRGQQVTLSCSPISGHRSVSWYQQTPGQGLQFLFEYFSETQRNKGNFPGRFSGRQFSNSRSEMNVSTLELGDSALYLCASSFFSTGESKAFFGQGTRLTVV.

There are many counts of this clonotype. The gene calls are TRBV18 and TRBJ1-2, with D possibly TRBD1 on 6 matching bases. Trimming took off 8 bases at V and 2 bases at J, with 12 bases between the two ends. The CDR3 has 13 residues. Looked up from germline, CDR1 is KGHSH and CDR2 is LQKENI. In DNA form, the CDR3 reads TGTGCCAGCAGCCCGGGACAAAACTATGGCTACACCTTC. This codes for CASSPGQNYGYTF.

J is TRBJ2-3 and V is TRBV5-1, with 12 nucleotides matching TRBD2. The CDR3 totals 17 residues. Germline CDR1 and CDR2: SGHRS and YFSETQ. The V segment lost 2 bases and the J segment 1 base; nucleotides outside the gene matches: 5. CDR3 protein: CASSFASGGDGTDTQYF. In DNA form, the CDR3 reads TGCGCCAGCAGCTTCGCTAGCGGGGGGGACGGCACAGATACGCAGTATTTT.

This sequence joins TRBV6-5 and TRBJ1-2, with TRBD1 as a possible D gene (5 bases). There are 13 residues in the CDR3. Trimming stripped 5 bases from V and 5 bases from J, with 12 bases between. Germline values: CDR1 MNHEY, CDR2 SVGAGI. The chain's CDR3 is CASSPGSGYGYTF. The CDR3 nucleotides are TGTGCCAGCAGTCCAGGGTCAGGGTATGGCTACACCTTC.